This T cell receptor (beta chain) was captured in a study of cytomegalovirus exposure and HLA in healthy donors. Study results and limitations: High sensitivity and specificity were reportedly achieved when the classifier diagnosed cytomegalovirus status. Specificity of three CMV-associated chains for CMV antigens was verified in vitro.

PCR primers comprised 60 Vbeta and 13 Jbeta primers. As handled by the study authors: In a later analysis, 10 million to 11 million of tens of millions of unique beta chains occurred in at least two donors. Using immunoSEQ multiplex PCR, the repertoire was profiled, and TCRdb retains in-frame clones only, with some absent. Clonal size and the V and J genes are those of that table, whereas D and trimming came from the DNA. The table shows some 140,000 clones, with about 82% occurring only once. Germline CDR1 reads LNHDA; CDR2 reads SQIVND (reference sequence). J gave up 5 bases and V 7 bases, and 7 bases lay outside the gene matches. The CDR3 contains 13 residues. Turning to this clone: Its specificity is not known.

The sample was PBMCs. The chain combines TRBV19 with TRBJ1-1, with 7 positions matching TRBD1. This clonotype was sampled from a female donor in good health and CMV-seropositive. Here the CDR3 DNA reads TGTGCCAGTACGTGGGGACAGAGGACTGAAGCTTTCTTT. Its protein is CASTWGQRTEAFF.